One sample yielded the 5 T cell receptor beta chains listed below, sequenced in a study of cytomegalovirus exposure and HLA in healthy donors. PCR involved 60 Vbeta and 13 Jbeta primers. Assay: immunoSEQ multiplex PCR; the TCRdb copy retains only in-frame clones and omits some. The table lists approximately 160,000 clones, roughly 75% of them singletons. The sequenced sample consisted of PBMCs. These TCRs come from a male donor in good health and CMV-seronegative.

This chain uses TRBV9 with TRBJ2-1, with D maybe TRBD2 (6 bases). The CDR3 is made up of 13 amino acids. The V and J ends lost 3 bases and 12 bases respectively, with 16 bases between them. Germline V gene lookup returns CDR1 SGDLS and CDR2 YYNGEE. Here the CDR3 reads CASSDSEAGGQFF. The DNA for the CDR3 is TGTGCCAGCAGCGATAGCGAGGCCGGGGGGCAGTTCTTC.

CDR3: CASSLSGTSGRRNTGELFF. The DNA of the CDR3 is TGTGCCAGCAGCTTATCTGGGACTAGCGGGCGCAGGAACACCGGGGAGCTGTTTTTT. The V gene is TRBV7-8, the J gene TRBJ2-2; 12 nucleotides agree with TRBD2. Germline-derived CDR1 and CDR2 are SGHVS and FQNEAQ. V lost 2 bases to trimming and J lost 1 base; unmatched junction nucleotides: 8. The CDR3 consists of 19 residues.

The genes are TRBV30 and TRBJ2-2; 8 nucleotides line up with TRBD2. Germline CDR1 is GTSNPN and CDR2 is SVGIG (reference sequence). The ends lost 1 base at V and 6 bases at J; junction bases unmatched: 7. There are 15 residues in the CDR3. In DNA, the CDR3 is TGTGCCTGGAGTGCGGGAGGGACGGGTTCCGGGGAGCTGTTTTTT. It codes for CAWSAGGTGSGELFF.

The chain is built from TRBV30 and TRBJ2-1; 7 bases are a match to TRBD2. Unmatched junction bases numbered 13, after V lost 5 bases and J lost 6 bases. Germline V gene sequence: CDR1 GTSNPN, CDR2 SVGIG (reference sequence). CDR3 length equals 15 residues. The CDR3 DNA is TGTGCCTGGTCGAAGACTAGCCGCTCGGTCAATGAGCAGTTCTTC. The encoded protein is CAWSKTSRSVNEQFF.

This clone was observed a few times. The chain has TRBV13 and TRBJ1-1; 7 bases align to TRBD1. Germline CDR1 reads PRHDT; CDR2 reads FYEKMQ (reference sequence). The CDR3 runs to 14 residues. J gave up 5 bases and V 7 bases, and 10 bases lay outside the gene matches. CDR3 sequence: CASIVRGRGTEAFF. In DNA form, the CDR3 reads TGTGCCAGCATCGTAAGGGGGCGCGGGACTGAAGCTTTCTTT.